This entry concerns a single TCR beta chain. Under the authors' procedure: Amplification of reference gene primers provided the estimated nucleated cell counts. Clones were read by immunoSEQ multiplex PCR, and TCRdb kept only the in-frame ones, dropping some. That table supplies the V and J calls and clone size; D and trimming were determined from the DNA. Among over 150,000 clones listed, approximately 90% were seen once. This entry is derived from a study of blood T cell repertoires in COVID-19. Overall study: Whether acute or convalescent, the COVID-19 samples came from the United States, Italy and Spain. In each case, the material was cDNA or gDNA derived from T cells, B-cell-depleted T cells, or PBMCs.

V gave up 6 bases and J gave up 0 bases, with 15 bases separating them. The CDR3 spans 15 residues. Germline V CDR1 and CDR2: MNHEY, SVGAGI. Sequencing was done on a sample of peripheral blood. The source of this sequence is a man aged 18 to 29 with acute or convalescent COVID-19. The chain uses TRBV6-5 and TRBJ2-7, with D hard to call. CDR3 DNA sequence: TGTGCCAGCAGACCCCGCGGCTATAGCTCCTACGAGCAGTACTTC. It specifies CASRPRGYSSYEQYF.